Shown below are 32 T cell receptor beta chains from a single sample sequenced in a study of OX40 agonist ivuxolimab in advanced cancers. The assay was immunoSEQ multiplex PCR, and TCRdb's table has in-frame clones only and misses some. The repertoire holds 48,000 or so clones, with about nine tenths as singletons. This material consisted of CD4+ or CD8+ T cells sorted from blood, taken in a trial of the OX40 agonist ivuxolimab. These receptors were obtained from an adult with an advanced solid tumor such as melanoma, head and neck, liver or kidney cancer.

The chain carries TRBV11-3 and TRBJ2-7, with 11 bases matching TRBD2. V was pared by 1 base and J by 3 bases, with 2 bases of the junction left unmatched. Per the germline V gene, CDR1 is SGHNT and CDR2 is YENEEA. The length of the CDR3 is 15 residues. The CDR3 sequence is CASSLVLAGDYEQYV. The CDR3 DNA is TGTGCCAGCAGCTTAGTACTAGCGGGGGACTACGAGCAGTACGTC.

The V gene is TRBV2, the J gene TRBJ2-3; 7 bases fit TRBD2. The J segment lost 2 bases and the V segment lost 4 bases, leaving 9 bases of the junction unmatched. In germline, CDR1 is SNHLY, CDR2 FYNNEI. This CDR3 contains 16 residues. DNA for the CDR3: TGTGCCAGCAGTGGTGATTGGGGGGGGTCCACAGATACGCAGTATTTT. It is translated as CASSGDWGGSTDTQYF.

The CDR3 sequence: CASSQTGGAYNEQFF. The CDR3 bases are TGCGCCAGCAGCCAAACAGGGGGGGCTTACAATGAGCAGTTCTTC. The chain links TRBV4-1 to TRBJ2-1; possible D gene TRBD1, 8 bases. This CDR3 contains 15 residues. V lost 2 bases and J lost 4, with 12 bases in between. CDR1 is MGHRA and CDR2 is YSYEKL in the germline V gene.

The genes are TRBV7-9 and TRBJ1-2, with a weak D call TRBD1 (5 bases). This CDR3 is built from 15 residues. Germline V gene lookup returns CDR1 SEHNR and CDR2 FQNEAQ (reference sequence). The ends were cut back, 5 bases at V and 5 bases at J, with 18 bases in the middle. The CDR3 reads CASSDGTGSPYGYTF. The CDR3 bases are TGTGCCAGCAGCGACGGAACAGGCAGCCCTTATGGCTACACCTTC.

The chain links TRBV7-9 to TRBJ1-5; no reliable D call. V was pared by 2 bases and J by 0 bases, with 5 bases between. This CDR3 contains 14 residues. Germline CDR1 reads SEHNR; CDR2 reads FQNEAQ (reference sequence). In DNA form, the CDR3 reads TGTGCCAGCAGCTTATCCCTTAGCAATCAGCCCCAGCATTTT. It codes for CASSLSLSNQPQHF.

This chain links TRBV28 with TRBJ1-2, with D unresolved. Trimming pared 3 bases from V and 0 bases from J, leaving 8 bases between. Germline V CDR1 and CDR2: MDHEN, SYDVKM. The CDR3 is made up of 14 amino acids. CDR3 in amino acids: CASSFSATNYGYTF. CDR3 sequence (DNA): TGTGCCAGCAGTTTCTCCGCCACTAACTATGGCTACACCTTC.

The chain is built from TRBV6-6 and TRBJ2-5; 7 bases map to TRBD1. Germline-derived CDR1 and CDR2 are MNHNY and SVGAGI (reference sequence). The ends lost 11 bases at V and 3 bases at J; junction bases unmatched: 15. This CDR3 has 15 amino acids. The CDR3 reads CAVYYRAGTEETQYF. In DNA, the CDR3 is TGTGCCGTCTATTATCGTGCCGGGACAGAAGAGACCCAGTACTTC.

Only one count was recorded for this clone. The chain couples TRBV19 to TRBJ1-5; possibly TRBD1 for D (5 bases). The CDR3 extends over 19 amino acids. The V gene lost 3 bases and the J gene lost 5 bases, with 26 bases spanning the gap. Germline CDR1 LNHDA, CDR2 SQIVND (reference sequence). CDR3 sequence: CASSMWGLSRLVNDQPQHF. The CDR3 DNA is TGTGCCAGTAGTATGTGGGGGTTATCTAGGCTTGTCAATGATCAGCCCCAGCATTTT.

As DNA, the CDR3 is TGTGCCAGCAGTTACACGCAATCGGGGGTCTCCTTAGGCTACACCTTC. It specifies CASSYTQSGVSLGYTF. The chain couples TRBV6-5 to TRBJ1-2, with D possibly TRBD1 on 5 matching bases. The CDR3 extends over 16 amino acids. Germline CDR1 MNHEY, CDR2 SVGAGI. V lost 2 bases to trimming and J lost 8 bases, with 21 bases between them.

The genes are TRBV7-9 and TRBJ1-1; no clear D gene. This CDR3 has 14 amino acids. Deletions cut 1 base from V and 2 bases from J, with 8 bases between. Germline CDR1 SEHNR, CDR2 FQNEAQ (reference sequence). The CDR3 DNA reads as TGTGCCAGCAGCTTAGGTGCGGCCAACACTGAAGCTTTCTTT. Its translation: CASSLGAANTEAFF.

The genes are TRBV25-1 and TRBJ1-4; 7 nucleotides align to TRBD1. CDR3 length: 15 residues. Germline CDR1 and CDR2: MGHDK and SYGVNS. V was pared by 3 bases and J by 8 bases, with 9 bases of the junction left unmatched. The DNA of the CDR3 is TGTGCCAGCAGTGACCCGACAGGGTTTTGGGAAAAACTGTTTTTT. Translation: CASSDPTGFWEKLFF.

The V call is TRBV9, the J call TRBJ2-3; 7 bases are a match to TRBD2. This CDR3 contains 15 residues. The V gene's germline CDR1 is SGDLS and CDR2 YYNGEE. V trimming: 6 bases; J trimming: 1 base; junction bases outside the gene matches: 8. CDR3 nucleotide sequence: TGTGCCAGCACAGACAGCGGGGTCCGCACAGATACGCAGTATTTT. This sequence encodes CASTDSGVRTDTQYF.

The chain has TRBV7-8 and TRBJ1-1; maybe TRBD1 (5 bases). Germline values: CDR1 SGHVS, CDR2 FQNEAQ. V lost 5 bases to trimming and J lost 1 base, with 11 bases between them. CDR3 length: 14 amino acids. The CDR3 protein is CASSMWGRNTEAFF. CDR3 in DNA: TGTGCCAGCAGCATGTGGGGGAGGAACACTGAAGCTTTCTTT.

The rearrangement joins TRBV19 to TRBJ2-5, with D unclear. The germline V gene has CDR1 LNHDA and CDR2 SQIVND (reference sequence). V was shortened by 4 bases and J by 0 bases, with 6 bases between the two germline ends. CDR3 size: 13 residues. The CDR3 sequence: CASSNSYQETQYF. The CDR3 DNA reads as TGTGCCAGTAGTAACTCCTACCAAGAGACCCAGTACTTC.

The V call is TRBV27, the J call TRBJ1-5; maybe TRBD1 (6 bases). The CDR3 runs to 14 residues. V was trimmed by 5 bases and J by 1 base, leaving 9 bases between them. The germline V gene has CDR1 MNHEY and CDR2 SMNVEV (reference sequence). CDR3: CASSPGQSNQPQHF. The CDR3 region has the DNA TGTGCCAGCAGTCCGGGACAAAGCAATCAGCCCCAGCATTTT.

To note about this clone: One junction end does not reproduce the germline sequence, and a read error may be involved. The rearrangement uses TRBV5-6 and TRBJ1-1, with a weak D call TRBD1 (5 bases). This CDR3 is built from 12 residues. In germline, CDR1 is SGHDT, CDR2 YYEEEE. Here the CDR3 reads CASSLAGSRATF. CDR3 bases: TGTGCCAGCAGCTTGGCCGGTTCCAGGGCCACCTTT.

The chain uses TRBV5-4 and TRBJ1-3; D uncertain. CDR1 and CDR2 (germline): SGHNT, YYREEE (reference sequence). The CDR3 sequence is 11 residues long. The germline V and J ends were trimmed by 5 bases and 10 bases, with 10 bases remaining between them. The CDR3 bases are TGTGCCAGCAGGGTAGGCCCGACCATATATTTT. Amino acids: CASRVGPTIYF.

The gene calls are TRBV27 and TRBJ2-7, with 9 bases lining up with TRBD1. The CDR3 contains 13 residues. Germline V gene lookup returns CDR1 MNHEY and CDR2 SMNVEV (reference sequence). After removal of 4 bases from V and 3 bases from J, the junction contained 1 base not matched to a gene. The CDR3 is CASSSGQGYEQYV. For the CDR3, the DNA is TGTGCCAGCAGTTCGGGACAGGGCTACGAGCAGTACGTC.

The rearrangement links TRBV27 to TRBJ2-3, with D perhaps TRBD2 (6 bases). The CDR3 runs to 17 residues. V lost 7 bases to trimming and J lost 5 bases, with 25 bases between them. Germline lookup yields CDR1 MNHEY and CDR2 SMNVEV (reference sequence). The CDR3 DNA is TGTGCCAGCACCACCTTCCCCCTGTCGGGGGAAAGAGATACGCAGTATTTT. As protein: CASTTFPLSGERDTQYF.

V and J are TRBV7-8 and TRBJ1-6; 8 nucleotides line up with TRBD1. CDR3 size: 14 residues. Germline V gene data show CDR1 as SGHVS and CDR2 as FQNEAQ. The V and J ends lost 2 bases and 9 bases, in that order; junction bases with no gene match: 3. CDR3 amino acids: CASSLKQGGSPLHF. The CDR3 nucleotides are TGTGCCAGCAGCTTAAAACAGGGGGGTTCACCCCTCCACTTT.

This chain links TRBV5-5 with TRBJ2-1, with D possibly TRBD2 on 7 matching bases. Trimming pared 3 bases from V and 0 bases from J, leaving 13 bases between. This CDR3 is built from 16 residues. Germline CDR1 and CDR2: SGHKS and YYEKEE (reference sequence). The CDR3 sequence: CASSSAGAGSYNEQFF. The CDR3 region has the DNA TGTGCCAGCAGCTCGGCGGGGGCCGGCTCCTACAATGAGCAGTTCTTC. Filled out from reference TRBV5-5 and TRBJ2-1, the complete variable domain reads DAGVTQSPTHLIKTRGQQVTLRCSPISGHKSVSWYQQVLGQGPQFIFQYYEKEERGRGNFPDRFSARQFPNYSSELNVNALLLGDSALYLCASSSAGAGSYNEQFFGPGTRLTVL.

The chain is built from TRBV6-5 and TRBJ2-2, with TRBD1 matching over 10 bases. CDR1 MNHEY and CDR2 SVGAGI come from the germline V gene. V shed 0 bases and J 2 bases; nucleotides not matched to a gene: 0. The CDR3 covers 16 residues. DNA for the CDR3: TGTGCCAGCAGTTACTCGACAGGGGGCAACACCGGGGAGCTGTTTTTT. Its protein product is CASSYSTGGNTGELFF.

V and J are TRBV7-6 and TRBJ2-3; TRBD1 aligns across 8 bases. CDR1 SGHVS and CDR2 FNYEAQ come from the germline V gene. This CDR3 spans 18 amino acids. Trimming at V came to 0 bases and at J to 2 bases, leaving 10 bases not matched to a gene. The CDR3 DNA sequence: TGTGCCAGCAGCTTAGCAACGAGGAGACAGGGGATCACAGATACGCAGTATTTT. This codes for CASSLATRRQGITDTQYF.

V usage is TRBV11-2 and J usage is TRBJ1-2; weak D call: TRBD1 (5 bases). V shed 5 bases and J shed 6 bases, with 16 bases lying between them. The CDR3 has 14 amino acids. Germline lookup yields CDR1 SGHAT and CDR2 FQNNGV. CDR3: CASSATGVGHGYTF. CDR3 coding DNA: TGTGCCAGCAGCGCGACGGGGGTAGGGCATGGCTACACCTTC. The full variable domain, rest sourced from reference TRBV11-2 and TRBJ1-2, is EAGVAQSPRYKIIEKRQSVAFWCNPISGHATLYWYQQILGQGPKLLIQFQNNGVVDDSQLPKDRFSAERLKGVDSTLKIQPAKLEDSAVYLCASSATGVGHGYTFGSGTRLTVV.

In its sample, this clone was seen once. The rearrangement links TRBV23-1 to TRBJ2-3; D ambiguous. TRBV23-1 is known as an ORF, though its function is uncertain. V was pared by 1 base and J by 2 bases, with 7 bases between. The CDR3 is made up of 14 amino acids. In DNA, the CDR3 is TGCGCCAGCAGTCAATTAGGAGACACAGATACGCAGTATTTT. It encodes CASSQLGDTDTQYF.

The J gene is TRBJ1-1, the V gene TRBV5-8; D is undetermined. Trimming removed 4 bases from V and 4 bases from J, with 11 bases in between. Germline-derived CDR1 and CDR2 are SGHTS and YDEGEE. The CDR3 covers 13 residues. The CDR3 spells CASSQTESTEAFF. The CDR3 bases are TGTGCCAGCAGCCAAACAGAGAGCACTGAAGCTTTCTTT.

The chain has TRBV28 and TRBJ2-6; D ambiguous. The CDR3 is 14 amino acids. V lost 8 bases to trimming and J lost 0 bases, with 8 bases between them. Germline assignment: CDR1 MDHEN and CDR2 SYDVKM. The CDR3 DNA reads TGTGCCAGCTACCCTCTCTCTGGGGCCAACGTCCTGACTTTC. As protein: CASYPLSGANVLTF.

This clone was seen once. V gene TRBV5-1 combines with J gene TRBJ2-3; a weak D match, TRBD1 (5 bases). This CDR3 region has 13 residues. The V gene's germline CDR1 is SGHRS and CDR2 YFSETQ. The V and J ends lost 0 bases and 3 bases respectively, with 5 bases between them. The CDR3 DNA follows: TGCGCCAGCAGCTTGGACAGGACAGATACGCAGTATTTT. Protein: CASSLDRTDTQYF.

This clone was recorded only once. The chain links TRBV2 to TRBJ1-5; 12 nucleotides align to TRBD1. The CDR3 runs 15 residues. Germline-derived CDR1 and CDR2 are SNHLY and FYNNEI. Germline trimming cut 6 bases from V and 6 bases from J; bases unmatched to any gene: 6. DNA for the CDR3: TGTGCCAGCAGCCTGGGACAGGGGGCTAGTCAGCCCCAGCATTTT. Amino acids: CASSLGQGASQPQHF.

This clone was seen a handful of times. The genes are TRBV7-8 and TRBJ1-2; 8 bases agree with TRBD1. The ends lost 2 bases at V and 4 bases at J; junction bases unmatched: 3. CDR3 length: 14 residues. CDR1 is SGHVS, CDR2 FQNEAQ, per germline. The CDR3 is CASSLNQGAYGYTF. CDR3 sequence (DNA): TGTGCCAGCAGCTTAAACCAGGGGGCCTATGGCTACACCTTC.

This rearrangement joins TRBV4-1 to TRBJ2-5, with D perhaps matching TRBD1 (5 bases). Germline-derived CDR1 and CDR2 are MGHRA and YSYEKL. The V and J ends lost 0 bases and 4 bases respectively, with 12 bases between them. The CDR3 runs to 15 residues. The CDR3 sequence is CASSQDPGRGETQYF. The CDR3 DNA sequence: TGCGCCAGCAGCCAAGATCCGGGTAGGGGAGAGACCCAGTACTTC.

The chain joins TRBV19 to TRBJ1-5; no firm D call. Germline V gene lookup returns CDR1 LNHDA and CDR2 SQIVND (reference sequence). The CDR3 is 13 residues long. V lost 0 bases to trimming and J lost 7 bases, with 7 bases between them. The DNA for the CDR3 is TGTGCCAGTAGTATAGAAGGACGGCAGCCCCAGCATTTT. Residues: CASSIEGRQPQHF.